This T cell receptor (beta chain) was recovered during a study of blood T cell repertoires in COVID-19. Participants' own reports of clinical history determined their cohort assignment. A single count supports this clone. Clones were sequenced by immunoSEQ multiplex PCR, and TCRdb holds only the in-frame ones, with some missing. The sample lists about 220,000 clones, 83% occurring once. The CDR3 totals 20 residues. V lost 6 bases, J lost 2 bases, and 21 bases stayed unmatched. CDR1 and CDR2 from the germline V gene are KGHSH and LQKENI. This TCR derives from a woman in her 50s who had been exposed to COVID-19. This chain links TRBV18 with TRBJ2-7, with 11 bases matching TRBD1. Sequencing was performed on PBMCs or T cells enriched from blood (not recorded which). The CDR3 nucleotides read TGTGCCAGCTCCCCGTCCCGGGACAGGGGGGTTTTCGGGTTGGCCTACGAGCAGTACTTC. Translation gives CASSPSRDRGVFGLAYEQYF.